This TCR beta chain was recorded in a study of blood T cell repertoires in COVID-19. Overall study context: Collection of acute and convalescent COVID-19 samples took place in the United States, Italy and Spain. PBMCs, B-cell-depleted T cells, or T cells were the source of the cDNA or gDNA that made up the material.

Method: immunoSEQ multiplex PCR; TCRdb's copy keeps in-frame clones and lacks some. The sample has 150,000 to 200,000 clones; about nine tenths are singletons. Trimming cost V 2 bases and J 3 bases, with 6 bases left between them. CDR3 length: 12 amino acids. The germline gives CDR1 SGHNT, CDR2 YYREEE (reference sequence). The TCR sequence derives from a man aged 40-55 years with acute or convalescent COVID-19. The chain recombines TRBV5-4 with TRBJ2-7; no clear D gene. The sequenced sample was peripheral blood. The CDR3 sequence: CASSLDNYEQYF. The CDR3 region has the DNA TGTGCCAGCAGCTTAGACAACTACGAGCAGTACTTC.